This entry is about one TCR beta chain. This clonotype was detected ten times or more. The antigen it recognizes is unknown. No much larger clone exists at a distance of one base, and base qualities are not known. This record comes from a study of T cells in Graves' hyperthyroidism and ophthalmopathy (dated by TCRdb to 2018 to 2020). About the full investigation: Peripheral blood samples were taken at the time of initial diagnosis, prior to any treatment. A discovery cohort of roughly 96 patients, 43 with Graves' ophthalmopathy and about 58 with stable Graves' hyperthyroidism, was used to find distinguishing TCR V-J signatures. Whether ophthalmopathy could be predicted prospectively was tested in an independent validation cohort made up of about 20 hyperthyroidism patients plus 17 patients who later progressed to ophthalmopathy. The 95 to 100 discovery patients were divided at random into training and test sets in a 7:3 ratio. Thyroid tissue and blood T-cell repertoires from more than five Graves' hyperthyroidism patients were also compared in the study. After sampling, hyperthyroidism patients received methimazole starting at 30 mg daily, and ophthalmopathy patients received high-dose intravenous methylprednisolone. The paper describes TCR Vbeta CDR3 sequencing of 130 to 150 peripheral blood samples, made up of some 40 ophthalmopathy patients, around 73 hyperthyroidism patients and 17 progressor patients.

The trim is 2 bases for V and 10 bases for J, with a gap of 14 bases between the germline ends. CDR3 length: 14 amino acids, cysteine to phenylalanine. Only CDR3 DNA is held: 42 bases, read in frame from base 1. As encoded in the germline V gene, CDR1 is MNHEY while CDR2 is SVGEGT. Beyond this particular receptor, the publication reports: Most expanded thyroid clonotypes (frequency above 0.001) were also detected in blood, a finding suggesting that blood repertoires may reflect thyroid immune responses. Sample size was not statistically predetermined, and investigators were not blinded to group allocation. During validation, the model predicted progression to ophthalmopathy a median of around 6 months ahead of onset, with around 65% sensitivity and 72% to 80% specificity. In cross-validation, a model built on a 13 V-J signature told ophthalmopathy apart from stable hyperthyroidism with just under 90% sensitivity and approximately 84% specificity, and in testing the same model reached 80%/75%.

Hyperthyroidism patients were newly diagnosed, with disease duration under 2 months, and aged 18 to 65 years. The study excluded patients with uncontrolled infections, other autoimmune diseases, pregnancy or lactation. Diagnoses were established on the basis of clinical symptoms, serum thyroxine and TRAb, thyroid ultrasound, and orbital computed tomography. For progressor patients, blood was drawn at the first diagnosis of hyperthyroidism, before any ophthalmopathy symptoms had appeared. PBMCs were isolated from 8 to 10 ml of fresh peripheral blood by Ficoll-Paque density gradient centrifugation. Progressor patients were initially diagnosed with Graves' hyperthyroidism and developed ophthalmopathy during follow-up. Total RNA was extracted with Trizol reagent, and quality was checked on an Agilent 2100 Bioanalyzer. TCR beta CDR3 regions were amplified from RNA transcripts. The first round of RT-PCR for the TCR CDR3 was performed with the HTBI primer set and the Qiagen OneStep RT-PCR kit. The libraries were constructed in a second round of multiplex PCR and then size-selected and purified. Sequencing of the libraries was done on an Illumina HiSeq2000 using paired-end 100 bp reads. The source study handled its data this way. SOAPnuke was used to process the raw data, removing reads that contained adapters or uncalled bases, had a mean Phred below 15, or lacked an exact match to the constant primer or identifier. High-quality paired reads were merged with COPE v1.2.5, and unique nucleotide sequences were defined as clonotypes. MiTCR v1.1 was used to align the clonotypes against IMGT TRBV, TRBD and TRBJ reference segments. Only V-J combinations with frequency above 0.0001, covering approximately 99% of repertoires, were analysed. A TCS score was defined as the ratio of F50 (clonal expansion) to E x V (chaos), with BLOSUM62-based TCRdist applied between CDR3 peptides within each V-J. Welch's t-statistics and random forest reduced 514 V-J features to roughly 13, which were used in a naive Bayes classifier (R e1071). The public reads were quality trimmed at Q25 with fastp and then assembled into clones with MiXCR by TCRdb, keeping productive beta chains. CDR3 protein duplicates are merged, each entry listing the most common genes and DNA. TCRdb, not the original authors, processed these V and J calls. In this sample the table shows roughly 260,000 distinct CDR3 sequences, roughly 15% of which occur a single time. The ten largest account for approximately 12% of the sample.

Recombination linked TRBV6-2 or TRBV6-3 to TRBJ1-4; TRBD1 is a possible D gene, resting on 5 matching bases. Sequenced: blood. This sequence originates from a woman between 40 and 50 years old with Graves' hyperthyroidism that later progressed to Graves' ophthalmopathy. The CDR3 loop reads CASSYGAGSRKLFF. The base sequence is TGTGCCAGCAGTTACGGGGCAGGGTCGCGAAAACTGTTTTTT.